Following are 18 T cell receptor beta chains from one sample sequenced in a study of shared clonotypes between healthy human individuals. CD45RO negativity and positive selection for CCR7 defined naive CD8 cells, a population that excluded terminally differentiated effector memory CD45RA+ cells. Profiling relied on immunoSEQ multiplex PCR, and the TCRdb table lists in-frame clones only, not all of them. The sample contains roughly 1,800,000 clones, 85% to 95% of which appear only once. Sequences were obtained from naive CD8+ T cells sorted from blood. The receptor set was obtained from a man aged 18-30 years in good health.

This chain uses TRBV6-5 with TRBJ1-2; a weak D match, TRBD1 (5 bases). The CDR3 runs to 14 residues. Germline CDR1 MNHEY, CDR2 SVGAGI. V dropped 4 bases and J dropped 4 bases, with 13 bases sitting between them. Written as DNA, the CDR3 is TGTGCCAGCAGTTCAACGACAGAATCCTATGGCTACACCTTC. This encodes CASSSTTESYGYTF.

The V and J genes are TRBV7-9 and TRBJ2-2; D unclear. This CDR3 has 15 residues. Per the germline V gene, CDR1 is SEHNR and CDR2 is FQNEAQ (reference sequence). Deletions cut 3 bases from V and 0 bases from J, with 8 bases between. This CDR3 is CASSFASSNTGELFF. The CDR3 DNA reads TGTGCCAGCAGCTTCGCGTCGTCGAACACCGGGGAGCTGTTTTTT.

V usage is TRBV7-9 and J usage is TRBJ2-7; D possibly corresponds to TRBD2 (6 bases). From germline, CDR1 is SEHNR and CDR2 FQNEAQ (reference sequence). V was trimmed by 2 bases and J by 5 bases, leaving 13 bases between them. This CDR3 contains 14 residues. The CDR3 DNA follows: TGTGCCAGCAGCTTATTAACAGGCGGGGACGAGCAGTACTTC. Its translation is CASSLLTGGDEQYF.

The chain is built from TRBV27 and TRBJ2-6; the match to TRBD1 covers 7 bases. After removal of 8 bases from V and 4 bases from J, the junction contained 5 bases not matched to a gene. The germline V gene has CDR1 MNHEY and CDR2 SMNVEV (reference sequence). The CDR3 covers 14 residues. The CDR3 DNA sequence: TGTGCCAGCCCAGGGGGACCGGGGGCCAACGTCCTGACTTTC. This sequence encodes CASPGGPGANVLTF.

J is TRBJ2-1 and V is TRBV6-1; D might be TRBD1 (6 bases). V lost 6 bases, J lost 2 bases, and 11 bases lay in between. The CDR3 runs 14 residues. From germline, CDR1 is MNHNS and CDR2 SASEGT. The CDR3 spells CASRGAQTYNEQFF. CDR3 coding DNA: TGTGCCAGCAGGGGGGCTCAGACCTACAATGAGCAGTTCTTC.

J is TRBJ2-5 and V is TRBV2, with D unclear. Deletions cut 3 bases from V and 0 bases from J, with 11 bases between. CDR1 is SNHLY and CDR2 is FYNNEI in the germline V gene. This CDR3 has 15 residues. In DNA, the CDR3 is TGTGCCAGCAGTGATTATGTACCGTACCAAGAGACCCAGTACTTC. This codes for CASSDYVPYQETQYF. Together with reference TRBV2 and TRBJ2-5, the CDR3 gives the full variable domain: EPEVTQTPSHQVTQMGQEVILRCVPISNHLYFYWYRQILGQKVEFLVSFYNNEISEKSEIFDDQFSVERPDGSNFTLKIRSTKLEDSAMYFCASSDYVPYQETQYFGPGTRLLVL.

For this clone: Other DNA sequences in this sample translate to the same CDR3. The chain uses TRBV13 and TRBJ2-5; tentative D call: TRBD2 (6 bases). The V and J ends lost 2 bases and 4 bases respectively, with 8 bases between them. This CDR3 is built from 13 residues. Germline V gene sequence: CDR1 PRHDT, CDR2 FYEKMQ (reference sequence). The CDR3 loop is CASSLTRGETQYF. CDR3 DNA sequence: TGTGCCAGCAGCTTAACGCGGGGAGAGACCCAGTACTTC.

V is TRBV19 and J is TRBJ1-5, with a possible D match to TRBD1 (5 bases). This CDR3 has 15 residues. Trimming left V 5 bases short and J 5 bases short, with 16 bases between. Germline V gene data show CDR1 as LNHDA and CDR2 as SQIVND (reference sequence). The CDR3 spells CASSGPGPADQPQHF. CDR3 sequence (DNA): TGTGCCAGTAGTGGGCCGGGGCCTGCGGATCAGCCCCAGCATTTT. Looking up the rest from reference TRBV19 and TRBJ1-5 gives the full variable domain: DGGITQSPKYLFRKEGQNVTLSCEQNLNHDAMYWYRQDPGQGLRLIYYSQIVNDFQKGDIAEGYSVSREKKESFPLTVTSAQKNPTAFYLCASSGPGPADQPQHFGDGTRLSIL.

As for this clone: No DNA is shown, since the ends of the CDR3 on it are uncertain; the CDR3 is the one TCRdb lists. The chain couples TRBV27 to TRBJ1-2; TRBD1, the table's D call, was not compared with the DNA. Germline loops: CDR1 MNHEY, CDR2 SMNVEV (reference sequence). The CDR3 is 17 amino acids long, termini counted. This CDR3 is CASSFWRGGGLGYGYTF.

The chain carries TRBV15 and TRBJ2-1; TRBD2 agrees at 7 bases. This CDR3 contains 15 residues. The germline V gene encodes CDR1 LNHNV and CDR2 YYDKDF (reference sequence). Germline trimming cut 4 bases from V and 4 bases from J; bases unmatched to any gene: 7. CDR3 sequence reads: CATSKYGGTYNEQFF. The CDR3 DNA follows: TGTGCCACCAGCAAGTACGGGGGGACTTACAATGAGCAGTTCTTC.

The V and J genes are TRBV2 and TRBJ1-4; 8 bases fit TRBD1. The CDR3 totals 16 residues. Trimming took 4 bases from V and 1 from J; bases not matched to a gene: 5. In germline, CDR1 is SNHLY, CDR2 FYNNEI. The CDR3 region is CASSGLTGGTNEKLFF. In DNA form, the CDR3 reads TGTGCCAGCAGTGGCCTTACAGGGGGAACTAATGAAAAACTGTTTTTT.

This clone was found once. The chain is built from TRBV2 and TRBJ2-1; 9 positions agree with TRBD1. Germline V gene data show CDR1 as SNHLY and CDR2 as FYNNEI. The CDR3 is 14 amino acids. V gave up 7 bases and J gave up 3 bases; unmatched junction bases: 4. The CDR3 protein is CASNPGQGYNEQFF. The CDR3 bases are TGTGCCAGCAATCCGGGACAGGGCTACAATGAGCAGTTCTTC. Supplemented by reference TRBV2 and TRBJ2-1, the full variable domain reads EPEVTQTPSHQVTQMGQEVILRCVPISNHLYFYWYRQILGQKVEFLVSFYNNEISEKSEIFDDQFSVERPDGSNFTLKIRSTKLEDSAMYFCASNPGQGYNEQFFGPGTRLTVL.

The genes are TRBV6-1 and TRBJ1-5, with 7 bases aligning to TRBD1. The ends lost 2 bases at V and 0 bases at J; junction bases unmatched: 4. This CDR3 spans 16 amino acids. CDR1 is MNHNS and CDR2 is SASEGT in the germline V gene. This CDR3 reads CASSEFKGASNQPQHF. CDR3 sequence (DNA): TGTGCCAGCAGTGAATTCAAGGGGGCTAGCAATCAGCCCCAGCATTTT.

The chain couples TRBV2 to TRBJ2-1; D unclear. Germline CDR1 and CDR2: SNHLY and FYNNEI. The CDR3 contains 16 residues. The V gene lost 3 bases and the J gene lost 9 bases, with 21 bases spanning the gap. CDR3 coding DNA: TGTGCCAGCAGTGACCCGACCAGCAAGGCGGTAGGTGAGCAGTTCTTC. This sequence encodes CASSDPTSKAVGEQFF.

The CDR3 region is CAWSVRGAGQPQHF. The CDR3 DNA reads as TGTGCCTGGAGTGTACGGGGGGCAGGGCAGCCCCAGCATTTT. The chain carries TRBV30 and TRBJ1-5, with a possible D match to TRBD1 (6 bases). Germline CDR1 is GTSNPN and CDR2 is SVGIG (reference sequence). CDR3 length: 14 amino acids. V gave up 0 bases and J gave up 7 bases, with 13 bases separating them.

The rearrangement links TRBV19 to TRBJ2-3; 7 bases fit TRBD1. The CDR3 is 13 amino acids. Germline V lookup: CDR1 LNHDA, CDR2 SQIVND (reference sequence). V was clipped by 4 bases and J by 5 bases; unmatched bases: 3. In DNA, the CDR3 is TGTGCCAGTAGTAAGACAGGGTTAGATACGCAGTATTTT. It codes for CASSKTGLDTQYF.

The rearrangement joins TRBV5-6 to TRBJ1-1; D possibly corresponds to TRBD1 (5 bases). V shed 0 bases and J shed 4 bases, with 13 bases lying between them. Germline V lookup: CDR1 SGHDT, CDR2 YYEEEE. CDR3 size: 15 residues. As DNA, the CDR3 is TGTGCCAGCAGCTTGGAGCAAGGGGTGCCCACTGAAGCTTTCTTT. It yields the protein CASSLEQGVPTEAFF.

This chain connects TRBV28 to TRBJ1-1; unclear D gene. Per germline, CDR1 MDHEN and CDR2 SYDVKM. The germline V and J ends were trimmed by 6 bases and 7 bases, with 18 bases remaining between them. This CDR3 is built from 14 residues. In DNA form, the CDR3 reads TGTGCCAGCAGCTCGAATGGGGAACCCTTTGAAGCTTTCTTT. This codes for CASSSNGEPFEAFF. Based on the CDR3 plus reference TRBV28 and TRBJ1-1, the full variable domain is DVKVTQSSRYLVKRTGEKVFLECVQDMDHENMFWYRQDPGLGLRLIYFSYDVKMKEKGDIPEGYSVSREKKERFSLILESASTNQTSMYLCASSSNGEPFEAFFGQGTRLTVV.